Each of the 13 T cell receptor beta chains below was sequenced from the same sample in a study of Tregs in tolerant kidney transplant recipients. Assay used: immunoSEQ multiplex PCR; TCRdb lists only in-frame clones, some missing. The repertoire has approximately 44,000 clones, around 95% of them found once; the top ten carry about 0.41%. These TCRs are of unknown antigen specificity. Sequencing was performed on Tregs from blood cultured with allogeneic cells. These receptors came from a human donor in good health.

The chain uses TRBV19 and TRBJ1-2, with a tentative D call TRBD1 (5 bases). The ends were cut back, 6 bases at V and 4 bases at J, with 12 bases in the middle. CDR3 length: 13 residues. Germline V gene data show CDR1 as LNHDA and CDR2 as SQIVND (reference sequence). Here the CDR3 reads CASSTSGGYGYTF. DNA for the CDR3: TGTGCCAGTAGCACAAGCGGGGGCTATGGCTACACCTTC.

This chain uses TRBV5-1 with TRBJ1-1; 8 nucleotides match TRBD1. The germline CDR1 and CDR2 sequences are SGHRS and YFSETQ. The trim removed 3 bases at V and 1 base at J, leaving 11 bases unmatched. The CDR3 loop spans 17 amino acids. The CDR3 DNA sequence: TGCGCCAGCAGCTACGGACAGGGCCGGGTGTCGAACACTGAAGCTTTCTTT. Protein: CASSYGQGRVSNTEAFF.

This clone was detected once. J is TRBJ1-4 and V is TRBV19, with no clear D. Per germline, CDR1 LNHDA and CDR2 SQIVND (reference sequence). Between the trimmed V and J ends, which lost 2 bases and 0 bases, there was a span of 7 bases. This CDR3 contains 15 residues. For the CDR3, the DNA is TGTGCCAGTAGTATAAGGGCAGCAACTAATGAAAAACTGTTTTTT. Residues: CASSIRAATNEKLFF.

V gene TRBV19 combines with J gene TRBJ1-5, with D maybe TRBD1 (6 bases). The V gene's germline CDR1 is LNHDA and CDR2 SQIVND (reference sequence). V was pared by 9 bases and J by 4 bases, with 13 bases between. The CDR3 has 13 amino acids. The CDR3 here is CASSWTANQPQHF. The CDR3 region has the DNA TGTGCCAGCTCCTGGACAGCTAATCAGCCCCAGCATTTT.

The CDR3 nucleotides are TGTGCCAGTAGTCCCGGCCCCGGGAACACCATATATTTT. Its translation is CASSPGPGNTIYF. The rearrangement uses TRBV19 and TRBJ1-3; D is uncertain. V was shortened by 5 bases and J by 7 bases, with 12 bases between the two germline ends. This CDR3 has 13 residues. Germline loops: CDR1 LNHDA, CDR2 SQIVND (reference sequence).

The chain recombines TRBV2 with TRBJ2-3; TRBD2 agrees at 10 bases. Germline CDR1 is SNHLY and CDR2 is FYNNEI. The CDR3 is made up of 16 amino acids. J was trimmed by 7 bases and V by 6 bases; bases with no gene match: 13. The chain's CDR3 is CASRAYIAGGPYTQYF. The CDR3 DNA is TGTGCCAGCAGAGCCTATATAGCGGGAGGCCCTTATACGCAGTATTTT.

V usage is TRBV19 and J usage is TRBJ1-2, with D uncertain. Germline V lookup: CDR1 LNHDA, CDR2 SQIVND (reference sequence). This CDR3 has 13 residues. The V end lost 6 bases, the J end lost 4 bases, and 12 bases lay between the germline ends. The CDR3 nucleotides read TGTGCCAGTAGACCAGGACTGCGCTATGGCTACACCTTC. Translated: CASRPGLRYGYTF.

The chain recombines TRBV18 with TRBJ1-3; possibly TRBD1 for D (5 bases). The V gene lost 3 bases and the J gene lost 0 bases, with 15 bases spanning the gap. Germline-derived CDR1 and CDR2 are KGHSH and LQKENI. This CDR3 has 17 amino acids. CDR3 nucleotide sequence: TGTGCCAGCTCACCCCCCCGAGGGGCGAGCTCTGGAAACACCATATATTTT. Protein sequence: CASSPPRGASSGNTIYF.

V and J are TRBV4-1 and TRBJ2-7; the D is unclear. V was cut by 2 bases and J by 2 bases, with 10 bases left in between. Germline assignment: CDR1 MGHRA and CDR2 YSYEKL. The CDR3 extends over 14 amino acids. CDR3 residues: CASSQRQYAYEQYF. Here the CDR3 DNA reads TGCGCCAGCAGCCAACGGCAGTATGCCTACGAGCAGTACTTC.

V gene TRBV29-1 combines with J gene TRBJ2-5; D is undetermined. Germline CDR1 is SQVTM and CDR2 is ANQGSEA. Trimming shortened V by 8 bases and J by 2 bases, and 9 bases separated the two germline ends. This CDR3 has 11 residues. CDR3 nucleotide sequence: TGCAGCAAGGTAGAACAAGAGACCCAGTACTTC. Translated: CSKVEQETQYF.

This chain links TRBV6-5 with TRBJ2-5; D is uncertain. This CDR3 has 15 amino acids. Germline V lookup: CDR1 MNHEY, CDR2 SVGAGI. The ends were cut back, 0 bases at V and 4 bases at J, with 12 bases in the middle. CDR3 loop: CASSYSSWGRETQYF. Here the CDR3 DNA reads TGTGCCAGCAGTTACTCGAGTTGGGGTAGAGAGACCCAGTACTTC.

V is TRBV11-2 and J is TRBJ1-1, with D possibly TRBD1 on 5 matching bases. This CDR3 comprises 13 residues. V gave up 0 bases and J gave up 4 bases, with 6 bases separating them. Looked up from germline, CDR1 is SGHAT and CDR2 is FQNNGV. CDR3 in amino acids: CASSLEQATEAFF. In DNA, the CDR3 is TGTGCCAGCAGCTTAGAACAGGCCACTGAAGCTTTCTTT. The variable domain in full, with the rest retrieved from reference TRBV11-2 and TRBJ1-1, is EAGVAQSPRYKIIEKRQSVAFWCNPISGHATLYWYQQILGQGPKLLIQFQNNGVVDDSQLPKDRFSAERLKGVDSTLKIQPAKLEDSAVYLCASSLEQATEAFFGQGTRLTVV.

This sequence joins TRBV7-9 and TRBJ1-2; D gene unclear. Looked up from germline, CDR1 is SEHNR and CDR2 is FQNEAQ (reference sequence). The CDR3 is made up of 15 amino acids. With 0 bases removed from V and 2 bases from J, the gap between germline ends came to 10 bases. The CDR3 bases are TGTGCCAGCAGCTTAGCGGGTGGAGGGAACTATGGCTACACCTTC. It codes for CASSLAGGGNYGYTF.